These T cell receptor beta chains were read from a single sample in a study of shared clonotypes between healthy human individuals. Using immunoSEQ multiplex PCR, the repertoire was profiled, and TCRdb retains in-frame clones only, with some absent. The top ten clones hold approximately 2% of a sample with over 700,000 clones, 55% to 80% of them seen once. The sample comprised memory CD4+ T cells sorted from blood. These TCRs come from a woman younger than 45 in good health. Both conserved end residues are part of each CDR3. Each record gives: V gene, J gene, clone size, D gene, CDR3 protein, CDR3 DNA. A D gene is named only where the DNA matches it firmly. Clone size is not always given. Where it is, it says once, few, many or a class for expanded clones.

TRBV6-6	TRBJ1-1	-	-	CASSYPELTEAFF	TGTGCCAGCAGTTACCCAGAATTGACTGAAGCTTTCTTT
TRBV7-6	TRBJ1-3	-	-	CASSLSRGVSGNTIYF	TGTGCCAGCAGCTTATCTCGTGGGGTCTCTGGAAACACCATATATTTT
TRBV19	TRBJ2-4	-	TRBD1	CAPIASTGKWAWNIQYF	TGTGCCCCCATCGCGTCGACAGGGAAATGGGCGTGGAACATTCAGTACTTC
TRBV5-1	TRBJ2-7	-	-	CASSLHSTTYEQYF	TGCGCCAGCAGCTTGCATTCCACTACATACGAGCAGTACTTC
TRBV2	TRBJ1-4	few	-	CASSGVGEKLFF	TGTGCCAGCTCGGGTGTTGGTGAAAAACTGTTTTTT
TRBV19	TRBJ1-2	-	TRBD1	CASSSKDRWFNGYTF	TGTGCCAGTAGCTCGAAGGACAGGTGGTTCAATGGCTACACCTTC
TRBV6-4	TRBJ2-2	-	-	CASSPDPGQNTGELFF	TGTGCCAGCAGCCCGGACCCGGGACAGAACACCGGGGAGCTGTTTTTT
TRBV7-9	TRBJ2-3	-	-	CASRWTSTDTQYF	TGTGCCAGCAGATGGACGAGCACAGATACGCAGTATTTT
TRBV6-6	TRBJ2-2	once	-	CASTLSGTGELFF	TGTGCCAGCACCCTGTCGGGGACCGGGGAGCTGTTTTTT
TRBV6-4	TRBJ2-1	-	-	CASSSFGNEQFF	TGTGCCAGCAGTTCGTTCGGCAATGAGCAGTTCTTC
TRBV5-1	TRBJ1-3	-	-	CASSEGTAGNTIYF	TGCGCCAGCAGCGAGGGGACCGCTGGAAACACCATATATTTT
TRBV19	TRBJ2-3	-	-	CATTGPVDGYTQYF	TGTGCCACCACCGGCCCCGTTGATGGGTATACGCAGTATTTT
TRBV6-1	TRBJ2-5	-	-	CASSELSGAQETQYF	TGTGCCAGCAGTGAATTATCGGGAGCACAAGAGACCCAGTACTTC
TRBV9	TRBJ2-2	-	-	CASSVGLRTFTGELFF	TGTGCCAGCAGCGTAGGGTTACGAACATTTACCGGGGAGCTGTTTTTT
TRBV28	TRBJ1-1	once	-	CASIYRHTEAFF	TGTGCCAGCATTTACCGGCACACTGAAGCTTTCTTT
TRBV7-8	TRBJ1-4	-	-	CASSLPQGNGEKLFF	TGTGCCAGCAGCTTACCTCAAGGGAATGGTGAAAAACTGTTTTTT
TRBV6-5	TRBJ2-7	few	TRBD1	CASSRTGLSSYEQYF	TGTGCCAGCAGTCGGACAGGCCTATCGTCCTACGAGCAGTACTTC
TRBV9	TRBJ2-7	-	TRBD1	CASSVGDRPGYEQYF	TGTGCCAGCAGCGTAGGGGACAGGCCTGGCTACGAGCAGTACTTC
TRBV27	TRBJ2-3	-	-	CASSFTGSTDTQYF	TGTGCCAGCAGTTTTACAGGGAGCACAGATACGCAGTATTTT
TRBV6-1	TRBJ2-1	-	TRBD2	CASSEVREGREQFF	TGTGCCAGCAGTGAAGTACGGGAGGGCCGCGAGCAGTTCTTC
TRBV5-4	TRBJ1-1	-	-	CASSLPRKSGGAEAFF	TGTGCCAGCAGCTTGCCCCGGAAGTCCGGGGGCGCGGAAGCTTTCTTT
TRBV13	TRBJ2-1	-	-	CASSGSGEQFF	TGTGCCAGCAGCGGGAGTGGTGAGCAGTTCTTC
TRBV28	TRBJ2-4	-	-	CATLSTENIQYF	TGTGCCACCCTCTCGACAGAGAACATTCAGTACTTC
TRBV11-2	TRBJ2-7	few	TRBD2	CASHDGLAIDEQYF	TGTGCCAGCCATGATGGACTAGCAATCGACGAGCAGTACTTC
TRBV14	TRBJ2-2	-	TRBD2	CASSPLAGNTGELFF	TGTGCCAGCAGTCCTCTAGCGGGGAACACCGGGGAGCTGTTTTTT
TRBV7-2	TRBJ2-7	-	-	CASSSSSWSSYEQYF	TGTGCCAGCAGCTCATCTTCTTGGAGCTCCTACGAGCAGTACTTC
TRBV18	TRBJ2-1	few	-	CASSPSSGTYNEQFF	TGTGCCAGCTCACCATCCAGCGGCACCTACAATGAGCAGTTCTTC
TRBV19	TRBJ1-4	-	-	CASSHRGTATNEKLFF	TGTGCCAGTAGTCACCGGGGGACTGCAACTAATGAAAAACTGTTTTTT
TRBV23-1	TRBJ2-7	-	TRBD2	CASIRTSGRGSYEQYF	TGCGCCAGCATCCGGACTAGCGGGAGGGGCTCCTACGAGCAGTACTTC
TRBV4-1	TRBJ2-5	-	-	CASSHPSGGGQETQYF	TGCGCCAGCAGCCACCCTAGCGGAGGGGGCCAAGAGACCCAGTACTTC
TRBV7-9	TRBJ2-7	-	TRBD1	CASSLRQGAYEQYF	TGTGCCAGCAGCCTACGACAGGGGGCTTACGAGCAGTACTTC
TRBV28	TRBJ2-7	-	TRBD2	CASSLRLGLAGGYSYEQYF	TGTGCCAGCAGTTTACGTCTGGGACTAGCGGGAGGCTACTCCTACGAGCAGTACTTC
TRBV29-1	TRBJ2-7	-	-	CSVEDIQTYEQYF	TGCAGCGTTGAAGATATCCAGACCTACGAGCAGTACTTC
TRBV11-2	TRBJ2-3	-	-	CASSPGGPDTQYF	TGTGCCAGCAGCCCAGGTGGTCCAGATACGCAGTATTTT
TRBV28	TRBJ2-6	-	TRBD1	CASRTRDRATGANVLTF	TGTGCCAGCAGGACCCGGGACAGGGCAACTGGGGCCAACGTCCTGACTTTC
TRBV5-6	TRBJ2-5	-	-	CASSLAVLSGETQYF	TGTGCCAGCAGCTTGGCGGTCCTATCTGGCGAGACCCAGTACTTC
TRBV7-8	TRBJ2-7	-	TRBD1	CASSFALQYRGTYEQYF	TGTGCCAGCAGCTTCGCCCTCCAATACAGGGGTACCTACGAGCAGTACTTC
TRBV19	TRBJ2-7	-	TRBD2	CATRKGSGRSYEQYF	TGTGCCACCAGAAAGGGCAGCGGGAGATCTTACGAGCAGTACTTC
TRBV4-1	TRBJ1-5	-	-	CASSQGPGTPPQHF	TGCGCCAGCAGCCAAGGGCCCGGGACCCCCCCCCAGCATTTT
TRBV18	TRBJ2-5	-	TRBD1	CASSPTTGGETQYF	TGTGCCAGCTCACCGACGACAGGGGGAGAGACCCAGTACTTC
TRBV11-2	TRBJ2-3	-	-	CASSVRRGKGGDTQYF	TGTGCCAGCAGCGTGAGGAGGGGAAAAGGTGGAGATACGCAGTATTTT
TRBV5-1	TRBJ2-5	-	-	CASSSGTRDTQYF	TGCGCCAGCAGCTCCGGGACAAGGGATACCCAGTACTTC
TRBV29-1	TRBJ2-2	-	TRBD1	CSAGGQGGGELFF	TGCAGCGCTGGTGGACAGGGTGGCGGGGAGCTGTTTTTT
TRBV28	TRBJ2-2	-	TRBD1	CASRTGVDTGELFF	TGTGCCAGCAGAACAGGGGTGGACACCGGGGAGCTGTTTTTT
TRBV7-3	TRBJ2-1	once	-	CASSSQSGLGEQFF	TGTGCCAGCAGCTCCCAATCTGGACTGGGGGAGCAGTTCTTC
TRBV6-5	TRBJ1-5	-	-	CASSTQGNQPQHF	TGTGCCAGCAGTACACAGGGCAATCAGCCCCAGCATTTT
TRBV6-1	TRBJ1-5	-	-	CASNTLNQPQHF	TGTGCCAGCAATACTCTGAATCAGCCCCAGCATTTT
TRBV4-1	TRBJ2-5	-	-	CASSQDPTQETQYF	TGCGCCAGCAGCCAAGATCCTACTCAAGAGACCCAGTACTTC
TRBV5-8	TRBJ2-1	-	-	CASSLGRGRYNEQFF	TGTGCCAGCAGCTTGGGCAGGGGTCGGTACAATGAGCAGTTCTTC
TRBV19	TRBJ2-7	-	-	CASRSEGGSYEQYF	TGTGCCAGTAGATCGGAGGGGGGGTCCTACGAGCAGTACTTC
TRBV6-1	TRBJ1-1	-	TRBD1	CASSDRGQKSAFF	TGTGCCAGCAGTGACAGGGGACAGAAGTCGGCTTTCTTT
TRBV28	TRBJ2-7	-	-	CASQPAGTVSSYEQYF	TGTGCCAGCCAACCAGCAGGAACGGTGAGCTCCTACGAGCAGTACTTC
TRBV28	TRBJ1-1	-	-	CASSGGAQHTEAFF	TGTGCCAGCAGTGGCGGGGCCCAGCACACTGAAGCTTTCTTT
TRBV19	TRBJ2-4	-	-	CASSIDRLRGNIQYF	TGTGCCAGTAGTATAGATCGGTTAAGGGGAAACATTCAGTACTTC
TRBV30	TRBJ1-1	-	-	CAWSVQTNTEAFF	TGTGCCTGGAGTGTTCAGACGAACACTGAAGCTTTCTTT
TRBV15	TRBJ2-7	-	-	CATSKEPGNSYEQYF	TGTGCCACCAGCAAGGAGCCAGGGAACTCCTACGAGCAGTACTTC
TRBV6-5	TRBJ1-2	few	-	CASSYGRGYTF	TGTGCCAGCAGTTACGGTCGTGGCTACACCTTC
TRBV5-1	TRBJ2-2	-	-	CASSFSTSNTGELFF	TGCGCCAGCAGCTTTAGTACTTCGAACACCGGGGAGCTGTTTTTT
TRBV5-1	TRBJ1-4	few	-	CASSFGTSTGSNEKLFF	TGCGCCAGCAGCTTCGGGACCAGTACAGGGAGTAATGAAAAACTGTTTTTT
TRBV6-1	TRBJ2-1	-	TRBD1	CASNEGTGPNEQFF	TGTGCCAGCAACGAAGGGACAGGGCCGAATGAGCAGTTCTTC